Each of the 25 T cell receptor beta chains below was sequenced from the same sample in a study of shared clonotypes between healthy human individuals. Repertoires were generated with immunoSEQ multiplex PCR, while TCRdb's copy carries only in-frame clones and drops some. The sample has some 1.1 million clones, 60% to 85% seen once. Sequences were obtained from memory CD4+ T cells from PBMCs. The subset was: CD45RA-negative fraction. The origin of the receptors is a man aged 18 to 29 in good health. Some clones in this sample may be carry-over from other donors' samples.

Worth noting for this clone: The sample holds other DNA sequences that translate to the same CDR3. The CDR3 DNA is TGTGCCAGCAGCTTAACCGGAGGCTACGAGCAGTACTTC. It codes for CASSLTGGYEQYF. This chain connects TRBV7-3 to TRBJ2-7; possibly TRBD2 for D (5 bases). This CDR3 comprises 13 residues. Germline-derived CDR1 and CDR2 are SGHTA and FQGTGA. Trimming took 0 bases from V and 3 from J, leaving 6 bases between them.

J is TRBJ2-5 and V is TRBV6-1; 8 bases line up with TRBD1. This CDR3 comprises 14 residues. Germline V lookup: CDR1 MNHNS, CDR2 SASEGT. V lost 10 bases to trimming and J lost 1 base; unmatched junction nucleotides: 8. The CDR3 sequence is CAITGGTRQETQYF. CDR3 DNA sequence: TGTGCCATTACAGGGGGGACTCGCCAAGAGACCCAGTACTTC.

This clone came up a few times. The J gene is TRBJ1-4, the V gene TRBV18; 8 positions match TRBD1. The CDR3 consists of 13 residues. V was pared by 6 bases and J by 13 bases, with 10 bases of the junction left unmatched. Germline assignment: CDR1 KGHSH and CDR2 LQKENI. CDR3 nucleotide sequence: TGTGCCAGCTCCGGTCCGGACAGGGTCGGACTGTTTTTT. It is translated as CASSGPDRVGLFF.

The chain employs TRBV18 and TRBJ1-4; no reliable D call. Germline CDR1 KGHSH, CDR2 LQKENI. This CDR3 comprises 15 residues. Trimming stripped 3 bases from V and 8 bases from J, with 16 bases between. The CDR3 DNA is TGTGCCAGCTCACCGCTGGACGGAACTTTAGAAAAACTGTTTTTT. Translating gives CASSPLDGTLEKLFF.

With respect to this clone: This specimen includes other DNA sequences encoding the same CDR3. The chain has TRBV5-1 and TRBJ2-3, with TRBD2 as a possible D gene (6 bases). The V and J ends lost 1 base and 5 bases respectively, with 11 bases between them. This CDR3 comprises 14 residues. In germline, CDR1 is SGHRS, CDR2 YFSETQ. CDR3 nucleotide sequence: TGCGCCAGCAGCTTGAGCGGGTCTGGAGATACGCAGTATTTT. It codes for CASSLSGSGDTQYF. Filled out from reference TRBV5-1 and TRBJ2-3, the complete variable domain reads KAGVTQTPRYLIKTRGQQVTLSCSPISGHRSVSWYQQTPGQGLQFLFEYFSETQRNKGNFPGRFSGRQFSNSRSEMNVSTLELGDSALYLCASSLSGSGDTQYFGPGTRLTVL.

This chain connects TRBV10-3 to TRBJ2-5; no clear D. From germline, CDR1 is ENHRY and CDR2 SYGVKD. This CDR3 spans 12 amino acids. V was pared by 6 bases and J by 2 bases, with 7 bases between. For the CDR3, the DNA is TGTGCCATCAGCGGACCTCAAGAGACCCAGTACTTC. This sequence encodes CAISGPQETQYF.

The chain is built from TRBV7-2 and TRBJ1-5; weak D call: TRBD1 (5 bases). The CDR3 is made up of 17 amino acids. The germline V and J ends were trimmed by 5 bases and 0 bases, with 17 bases remaining between them. Looked up from germline, CDR1 is SGHTA and CDR2 is FQGNSA. CDR3 in amino acids: CASSPSGGGYSNQPQHF. The CDR3 DNA sequence: TGTGCCAGCAGCCCGTCGGGGGGAGGGTATAGCAATCAGCCCCAGCATTTT.

The chain combines TRBV7-2 with TRBJ1-2; TRBD1 agrees at 7 bases. Germline lookup yields CDR1 SGHTA and CDR2 FQGNSA. The J segment lost 4 bases and the V segment lost 5 bases, leaving 7 bases of the junction unmatched. The CDR3 totals 14 residues. The CDR3 region is CASSPKGASYGYTF. CDR3 DNA sequence: TGTGCCAGCAGCCCTAAGGGGGCCAGCTATGGCTACACCTTC.

Concerning this clone itself: Other nucleotide sequences in the sample specify the same CDR3. V usage is TRBV28 and J usage is TRBJ2-7; the D is unclear. V was clipped by 1 base and J by 3 bases, with 7 bases between them. The CDR3 has 13 residues. The germline CDR1 and CDR2 sequences are MDHEN and SYDVKM. The CDR3 region has the DNA TGTGCCAGCAGTTTATCGCCCAGCTACGAGCAGTACTTC. Its translation: CASSLSPSYEQYF.

Comments on this clone: The sample holds other DNA sequences that translate to the same CDR3. The rearrangement links TRBV28 to TRBJ2-5, with 8 bases lining up with TRBD2. Looked up from germline, CDR1 is MDHEN and CDR2 is SYDVKM. The CDR3 has 12 amino acids. After removal of 9 bases from V and 4 bases from J, the junction contained 4 bases not matched to a gene. In DNA, the CDR3 is TGTGCCAGTACTAGCGGTAGAGAGACCCAGTACTTC. Its translation is CASTSGRETQYF. The full variable domain, with the rest looked up from reference TRBV28 and TRBJ2-5, is DVKVTQSSRYLVKRTGEKVFLECVQDMDHENMFWYRQDPGLGLRLIYFSYDVKMKEKGDIPEGYSVSREKKERFSLILESASTNQTSMYLCASTSGRETQYFGPGTRLLVL.

The rearrangement links TRBV28 to TRBJ2-3; 8 bases align to TRBD2. Germline V gene data show CDR1 as MDHEN and CDR2 as SYDVKM. This CDR3 has 14 amino acids. The V segment lost 5 bases and the J segment 5 bases; nucleotides outside the gene matches: 6. CDR3 region: CASSPAGAIDTQYF. Written as DNA, the CDR3 is TGTGCCAGCAGTCCAGCGGGAGCAATAGATACGCAGTATTTT. Based on the CDR3 plus reference TRBV28 and TRBJ2-3, the full variable domain is DVKVTQSSRYLVKRTGEKVFLECVQDMDHENMFWYRQDPGLGLRLIYFSYDVKMKEKGDIPEGYSVSREKKERFSLILESASTNQTSMYLCASSPAGAIDTQYFGPGTRLTVL.

This clone has a single count. This sequence joins TRBV7-6 and TRBJ2-5; D may be TRBD1 (6 bases). This CDR3 comprises 14 residues. The ends were cut back, 4 bases at V and 5 bases at J, with 14 bases in the middle. The germline V gene has CDR1 SGHVS and CDR2 FNYEAQ. CDR3 sequence reads: CASSSWTVGETQYF. CDR3 nucleotides: TGTGCCAGCAGCTCCTGGACAGTGGGGGAGACCCAGTACTTC.

J is TRBJ1-2 and V is TRBV2, with TRBD1 matching 8 bases. CDR3 size: 13 residues. V dropped 6 bases and J dropped 6; count of bases not matched to a gene: 6. Germline values: CDR1 SNHLY, CDR2 FYNNEI. This chain's CDR3 is CASRGWTGNGYTF. Here the CDR3 DNA reads TGTGCCAGCAGGGGATGGACAGGGAATGGCTACACCTTC.

This clone was counted many times. The sample contains more than one DNA sequence encoding this CDR3. This chain's CDR3 is CAWSVSGGNTIYF. Written as DNA, the CDR3 is TGTGCCTGGAGTGTATCGGGTGGAAACACCATATATTTT. The V gene is TRBV30, the J gene TRBJ1-3; D gene ambiguous. This CDR3 has 13 amino acids. The ends were cut back, 0 bases at V and 3 bases at J, with 6 bases in the middle. Germline V gene sequence: CDR1 GTSNPN, CDR2 SVGIG (reference sequence). The variable domain in full, completed from reference TRBV30 and TRBJ1-3, reads SQTIHQWPATLVQPVGSPLSLECTVEGTSNPNLYWYRQAAGRGLQLLFYSVGIGQISSEVPQNLSASRPQDRQFILSSKKLLLSDSGFYLCAWSVSGGNTIYFGEGSWLTVV.

The chain links TRBV2 to TRBJ1-5; 11 bases match TRBD1. J was trimmed by 4 bases and V by 4 bases; bases with no gene match: 3. Germline V CDR1 and CDR2: SNHLY, FYNNEI. CDR3 length: 15 amino acids. The DNA of the CDR3 is TGTGCCAGCAGTGTCGGACAGGGGGCAAATCAGCCCCAGCATTTT. Its translation: CASSVGQGANQPQHF.

The V gene is TRBV5-8, the J gene TRBJ2-7; TRBD2 aligns across 10 bases. The CDR3 extends over 17 amino acids. Per the germline V gene, CDR1 is SGHTS and CDR2 is YDEGEE. V shed 0 bases and J 5 bases; nucleotides not matched to a gene: 11. Here the CDR3 reads CASSLALTSGNLDEQYF. CDR3 in DNA: TGTGCCAGCAGCTTGGCCTTAACTAGCGGGAACCTCGACGAGCAGTACTTC.

The chain carries TRBV7-3 and TRBJ2-6; D may be TRBD2 (7 bases). The CDR3 totals 15 residues. Germline CDR1 is SGHTA and CDR2 is FQGTGA. The germline V and J ends were trimmed by 6 bases and 2 bases, with 11 bases remaining between them. The CDR3 loop reads CASRLGGPGANVLTF. As DNA, the CDR3 is TGTGCCAGCAGACTCGGGGGGCCTGGGGCCAACGTCCTGACTTTC.

The gene calls are TRBV7-3 and TRBJ2-7, with TRBD1 as a possible D gene (6 bases). Trimming shortened V by 6 bases and J by 2 bases, and 11 bases separated the two germline ends. Germline assignment: CDR1 SGHTA and CDR2 FQGTGA. This CDR3 is 13 amino acids long. The CDR3 here is CASSHRDTYEQYF. Written as DNA, the CDR3 is TGTGCCAGCAGTCACAGGGACACCTACGAGCAGTACTTC.

This clone was counted a few times. The chain joins TRBV13 to TRBJ2-5; D may be TRBD1 (6 bases). There are 13 residues in the CDR3. V lost 1 base, J lost 6 bases, and 9 bases lay in between. Germline V gene sequence: CDR1 PRHDT, CDR2 FYEKMQ (reference sequence). CDR3 bases: TGTGCCAGCAGCTTAGCAGGGGCAAAGACCCAGTACTTC. Translated, it gives CASSLAGAKTQYF.

The V and J genes are TRBV7-2 and TRBJ2-7, with D possibly being TRBD2 (5 bases). The CDR3 is 12 amino acids. The V and J ends lost 7 bases and 3 bases respectively, with 10 bases between them. CDR1 and CDR2 from the germline V gene are SGHTA and FQGNSA. This chain's CDR3 is CASTQGSYEQYF. The DNA of the CDR3 is TGTGCCAGCACCCAAGGGAGCTACGAGCAGTACTTC.

The V call is TRBV19, the J call TRBJ1-5, with 9 positions matching TRBD1. The germline gives CDR1 LNHDA, CDR2 SQIVND (reference sequence). The trim removed 5 bases at V and 4 bases at J, leaving 9 bases unmatched. This CDR3 contains 16 residues. Here the CDR3 DNA reads TGTGCCAGTAGTCGTTTGGGACAGGGAGGAAATCAGCCCCAGCATTTT. The encoded protein is CASSRLGQGGNQPQHF.

With respect to this clone: Additional DNA sequences in this sample encode the identical CDR3. The chain combines TRBV6-6 with TRBJ1-4; D not certain. The V end lost 3 bases, the J end lost 3 bases, and 8 bases lay between the germline ends. The CDR3 contains 14 residues. Germline V gives CDR1 MNHNY, CDR2 SVGAGI (reference sequence). Here the CDR3 reads CASSYSGANEKLFF. CDR3 DNA sequence: TGTGCCAGCAGTTATTCCGGGGCTAATGAAAAACTGTTTTTT.

The rearrangement joins TRBV30 to TRBJ2-5; perhaps TRBD1 as D (7 bases). The end of the DNA aligns better with TRBJ2-7, so the J call may be wrong. Germline values: CDR1 GTSNPN, CDR2 SVGIG (reference sequence). CDR3 length: 13 amino acids. The CDR3, as DNA: TGTGCCTGGATGCGGGACAGCTCCTACGAGCAGTACTTC. The encoded protein is CAWMRDSSYEQYF.

V usage is TRBV4-1 and J usage is TRBJ2-7; 7 nucleotides match TRBD1. The trim removed 5 bases at V and 5 bases at J, leaving 6 bases unmatched. Germline V gene sequence: CDR1 MGHRA, CDR2 YSYEKL. The CDR3 length is 13 residues. The CDR3 reads CASSSRTGDEQYF. Written as DNA, the CDR3 is TGCGCCAGCAGCTCTCGAACAGGGGACGAGCAGTACTTC.

The V gene is TRBV7-9, the J gene TRBJ1-2, with no clear D. Germline loops: CDR1 SEHNR, CDR2 FQNEAQ (reference sequence). Deletions cut 2 bases from V and 9 bases from J, with 13 bases between. The CDR3 sequence is 13 residues long. CDR3 coding DNA: TGTGCCAGCAGCTTATATGACGACACCCGCTACACCTTC. Protein product: CASSLYDDTRYTF.